This TCR beta chain was retrieved from a study of T-cell memory formation after mild COVID-19. Study overall: TCR clusters were mostly donor specific. Points from the study as a whole: The study found contracting CD4+ clones mainly in CM and EM and contracting CD8+ clones in EMRA. Clones contracting across day 15 to 85 had a balanced CD4/CD8 profile; later expanding clones leaned CD4+. Memory sampled before infection contained some responding clones, suggesting cross-reactive memory joined.

The sample holds a few counts of this clonotype. As yet, its antigen is unknown. TCRdb analysed the 5' RACE reads with MiXCR anew, one entry per CDR3 protein. The data show approximately 300,000 distinct CDR3 sequences, approximately 15% seen once. V gave up 2 bases and J gave up 2 bases, with 7 bases separating them. CDR1 SGHDN and CDR2 FVKESK come from the germline V gene. The CDR3 loop spans 13 amino acids. The specimen sequenced was PBMCs or a T cell subset sorted from them (not recorded which). The chain combines TRBV14 with TRBJ2-7; D call uncertain. The origin of this receptor is a man aged 18 to 29 who had mild COVID-19 (a few samples of this study predate the infection). Cell type and time point are not known. This chain's CDR3 is CASSQPQAYEQYV. CDR3 sequence (DNA): TGTGCCAGCAGCCAACCGCAAGCCTACGAGCAGTACGTC.